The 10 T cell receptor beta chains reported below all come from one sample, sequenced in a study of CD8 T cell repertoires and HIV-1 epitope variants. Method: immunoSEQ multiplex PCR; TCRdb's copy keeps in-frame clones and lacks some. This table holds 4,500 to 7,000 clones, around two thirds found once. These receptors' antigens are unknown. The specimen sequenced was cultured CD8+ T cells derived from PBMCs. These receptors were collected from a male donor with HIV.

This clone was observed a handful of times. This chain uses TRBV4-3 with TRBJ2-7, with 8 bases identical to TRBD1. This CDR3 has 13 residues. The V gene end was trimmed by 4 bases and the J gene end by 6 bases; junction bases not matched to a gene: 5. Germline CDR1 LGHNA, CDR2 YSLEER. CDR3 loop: CASSPRTGFEQYF. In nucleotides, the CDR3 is TGCGCCAGCAGCCCGCGGACAGGGTTCGAGCAGTACTTC.

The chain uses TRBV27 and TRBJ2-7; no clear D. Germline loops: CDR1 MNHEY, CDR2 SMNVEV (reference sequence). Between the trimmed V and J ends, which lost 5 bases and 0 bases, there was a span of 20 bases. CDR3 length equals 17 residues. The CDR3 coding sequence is TGTGCCAGCAGTCACCTAGACGGGTCTGAGAGCTCCTACGAGCAGTACTTC. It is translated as CASSHLDGSESSYEQYF.

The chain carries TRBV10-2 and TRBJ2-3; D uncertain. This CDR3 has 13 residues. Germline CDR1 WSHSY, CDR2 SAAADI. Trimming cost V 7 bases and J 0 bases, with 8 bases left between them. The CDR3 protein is CASTSDSTDTQYF. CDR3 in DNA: TGCGCCAGCACGTCGGACAGCACAGATACGCAGTATTTT.

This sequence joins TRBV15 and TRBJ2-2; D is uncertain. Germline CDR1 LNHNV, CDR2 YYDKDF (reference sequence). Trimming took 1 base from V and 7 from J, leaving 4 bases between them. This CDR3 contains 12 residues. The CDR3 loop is CATSRVGGELFF. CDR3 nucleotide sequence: TGTGCCACCAGCAGAGTAGGCGGGGAGCTGTTTTTT.

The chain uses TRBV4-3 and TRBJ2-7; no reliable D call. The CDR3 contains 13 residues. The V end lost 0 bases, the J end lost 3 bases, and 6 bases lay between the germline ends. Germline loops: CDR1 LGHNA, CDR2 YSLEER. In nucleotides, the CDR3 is TGCGCCAGCAGCCAAGAATTAAGCTACGAGCAGTACTTC. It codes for CASSQELSYEQYF.

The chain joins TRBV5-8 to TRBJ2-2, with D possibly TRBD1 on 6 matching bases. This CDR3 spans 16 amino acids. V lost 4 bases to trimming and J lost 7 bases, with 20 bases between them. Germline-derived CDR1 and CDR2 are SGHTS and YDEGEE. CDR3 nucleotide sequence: TGTGCCAGCAGCCCCTGGTATGGACAGCGAGGCGGGGAGCTGTTTTTT. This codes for CASSPWYGQRGGELFF.

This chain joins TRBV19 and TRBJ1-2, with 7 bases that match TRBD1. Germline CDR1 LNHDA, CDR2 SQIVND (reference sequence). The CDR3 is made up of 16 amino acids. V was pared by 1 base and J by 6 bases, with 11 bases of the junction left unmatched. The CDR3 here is CASSIGGGGARNGYTF. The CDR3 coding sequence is TGTGCCAGTAGTATAGGAGGAGGGGGCGCGAGGAATGGCTACACCTTC.

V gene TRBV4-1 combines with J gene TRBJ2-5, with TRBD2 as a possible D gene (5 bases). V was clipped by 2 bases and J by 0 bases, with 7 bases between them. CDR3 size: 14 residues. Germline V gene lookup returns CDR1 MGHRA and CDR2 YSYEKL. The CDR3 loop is CASSQFGDQETQYF. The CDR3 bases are TGCGCCAGCAGCCAATTCGGGGACCAAGAGACCCAGTACTTC.

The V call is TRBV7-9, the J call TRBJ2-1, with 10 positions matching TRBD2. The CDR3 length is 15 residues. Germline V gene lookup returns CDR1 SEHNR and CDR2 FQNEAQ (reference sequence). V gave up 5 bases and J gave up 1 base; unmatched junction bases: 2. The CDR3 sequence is CASSGTSESYNEQFF. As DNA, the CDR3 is TGTGCCAGCAGCGGGACTAGCGAGTCCTACAATGAGCAGTTCTTC.

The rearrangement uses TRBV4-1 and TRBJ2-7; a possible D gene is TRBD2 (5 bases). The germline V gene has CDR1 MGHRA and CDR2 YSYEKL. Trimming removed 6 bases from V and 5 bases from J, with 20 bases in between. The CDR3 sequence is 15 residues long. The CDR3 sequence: CASSQRSQDLNEQYF. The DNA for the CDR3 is TGCGCCAGCAGTCAGCGGAGCCAGGATTTGAACGAGCAGTACTTC.